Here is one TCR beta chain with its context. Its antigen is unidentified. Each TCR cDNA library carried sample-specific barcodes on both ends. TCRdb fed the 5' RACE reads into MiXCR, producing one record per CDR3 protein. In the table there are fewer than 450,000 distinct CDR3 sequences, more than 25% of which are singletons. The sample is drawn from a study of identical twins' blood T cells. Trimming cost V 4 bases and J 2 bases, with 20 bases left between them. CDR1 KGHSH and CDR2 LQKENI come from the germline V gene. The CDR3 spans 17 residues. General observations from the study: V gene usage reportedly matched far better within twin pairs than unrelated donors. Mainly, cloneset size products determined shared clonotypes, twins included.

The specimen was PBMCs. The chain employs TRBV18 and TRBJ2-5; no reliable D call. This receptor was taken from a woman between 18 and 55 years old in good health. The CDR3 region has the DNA TGTGCCAGCTCACGGGTCTCCCGGCTAGTCTTTCAAGAGACCCAGTACTTC. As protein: CASSRVSRLVFQETQYF.